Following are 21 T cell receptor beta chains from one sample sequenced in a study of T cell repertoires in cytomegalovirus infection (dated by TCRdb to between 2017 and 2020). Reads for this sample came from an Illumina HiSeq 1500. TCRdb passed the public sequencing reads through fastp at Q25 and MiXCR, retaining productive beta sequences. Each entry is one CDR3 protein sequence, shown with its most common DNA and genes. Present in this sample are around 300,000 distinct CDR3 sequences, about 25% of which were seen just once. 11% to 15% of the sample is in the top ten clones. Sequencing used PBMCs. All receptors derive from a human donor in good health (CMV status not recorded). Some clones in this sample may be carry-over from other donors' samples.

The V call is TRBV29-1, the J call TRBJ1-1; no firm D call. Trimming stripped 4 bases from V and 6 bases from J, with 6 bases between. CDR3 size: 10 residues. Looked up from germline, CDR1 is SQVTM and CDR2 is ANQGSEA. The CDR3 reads CSVVTAEAFF. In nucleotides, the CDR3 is TGCAGCGTTGTTACAGCTGAAGCTTTCTTT.

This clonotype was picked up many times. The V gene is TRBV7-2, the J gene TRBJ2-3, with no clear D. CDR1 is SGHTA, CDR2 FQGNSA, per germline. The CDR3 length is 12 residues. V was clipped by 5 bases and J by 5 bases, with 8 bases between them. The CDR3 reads CASSAIIDTQYF. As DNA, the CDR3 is TGTGCCAGCAGCGCTATAATAGATACGCAGTATTTT.

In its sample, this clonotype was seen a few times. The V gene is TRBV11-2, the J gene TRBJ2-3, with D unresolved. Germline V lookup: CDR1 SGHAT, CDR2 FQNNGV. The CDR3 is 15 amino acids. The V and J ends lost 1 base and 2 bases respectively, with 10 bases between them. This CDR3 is CASSLGRSPTDTQYF. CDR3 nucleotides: TGTGCCAGCAGCTTAGGCCGATCACCCACAGATACGCAGTATTTT.

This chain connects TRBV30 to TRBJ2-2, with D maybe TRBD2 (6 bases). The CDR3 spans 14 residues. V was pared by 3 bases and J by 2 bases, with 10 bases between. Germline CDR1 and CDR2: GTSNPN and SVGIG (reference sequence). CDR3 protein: CAWRGEVNTGELFF. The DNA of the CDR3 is TGTGCCTGGAGAGGGGAGGTCAACACCGGGGAGCTGTTTTTT.

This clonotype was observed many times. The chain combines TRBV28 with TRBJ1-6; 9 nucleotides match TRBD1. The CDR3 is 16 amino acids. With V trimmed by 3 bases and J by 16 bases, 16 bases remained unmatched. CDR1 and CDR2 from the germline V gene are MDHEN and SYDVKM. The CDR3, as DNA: TGTGCCAGCAGTTTGACAGGGGGGACTACGAGGGAAACACTCCACTTT. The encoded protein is CASSLTGGTTRETLHF.

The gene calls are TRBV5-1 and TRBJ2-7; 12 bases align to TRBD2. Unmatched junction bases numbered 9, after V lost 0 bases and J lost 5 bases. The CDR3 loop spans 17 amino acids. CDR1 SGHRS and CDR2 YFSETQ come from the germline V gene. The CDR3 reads CASSLATLAGGPNEQYF. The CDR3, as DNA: TGCGCCAGCAGCTTGGCCACCCTAGCGGGAGGGCCCAACGAGCAGTACTTC.

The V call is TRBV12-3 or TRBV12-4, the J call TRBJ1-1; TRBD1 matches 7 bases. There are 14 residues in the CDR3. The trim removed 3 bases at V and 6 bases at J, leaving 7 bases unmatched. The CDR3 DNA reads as TGTGCCAGCAGTTTCGGACAGGTGGGGGCTGAAGCTTTCTTT. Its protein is CASSFGQVGAEAFF.

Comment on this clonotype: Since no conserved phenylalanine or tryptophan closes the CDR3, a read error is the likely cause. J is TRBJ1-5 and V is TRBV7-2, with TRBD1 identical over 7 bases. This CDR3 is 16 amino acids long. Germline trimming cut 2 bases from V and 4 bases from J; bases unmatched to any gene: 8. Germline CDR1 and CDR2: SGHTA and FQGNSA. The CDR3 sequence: CASSLQTGQPNQPQHY. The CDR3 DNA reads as TGTGCCAGCAGCTTACAGACGGGACAGCCAAATCAGCCCCAGCATTAT.

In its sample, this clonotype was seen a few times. CDR3 amino acids: CASTPAGLNTEAFF. CDR3 bases: TGCGCCAGCACGCCCGCAGGCTTGAACACTGAAGCTTTCTTT. This chain joins TRBV5-1 and TRBJ1-1; the D is unclear. Looked up from germline, CDR1 is SGHRS and CDR2 is YFSETQ. Trimming took off 6 bases at V and 0 bases at J, with 12 bases between the two ends. There are 14 residues in the CDR3.

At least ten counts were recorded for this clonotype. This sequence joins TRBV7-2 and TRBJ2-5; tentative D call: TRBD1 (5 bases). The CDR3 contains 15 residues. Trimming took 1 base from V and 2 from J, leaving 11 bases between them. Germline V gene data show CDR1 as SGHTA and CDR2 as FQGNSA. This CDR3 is CASSLGGSQQETQYF. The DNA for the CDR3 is TGTGCCAGCAGCTTAGGGGGCTCCCAACAAGAGACCCAGTACTTC.

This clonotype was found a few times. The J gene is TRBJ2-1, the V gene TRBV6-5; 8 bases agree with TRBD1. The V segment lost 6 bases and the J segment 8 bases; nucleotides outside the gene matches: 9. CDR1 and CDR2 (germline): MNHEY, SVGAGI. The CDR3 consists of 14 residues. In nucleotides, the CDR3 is TGTGCCAGCAGATCCGGACAGGGTCCCTATGAGCAGTTCTTC. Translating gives CASRSGQGPYEQFF.

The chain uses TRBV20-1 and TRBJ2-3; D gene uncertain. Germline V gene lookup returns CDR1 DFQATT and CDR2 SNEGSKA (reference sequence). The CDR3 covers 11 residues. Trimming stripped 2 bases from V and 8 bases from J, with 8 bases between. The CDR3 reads CSARQSGTQYF. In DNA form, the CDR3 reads TGCAGTGCTAGACAGTCGGGTACGCAGTATTTT.

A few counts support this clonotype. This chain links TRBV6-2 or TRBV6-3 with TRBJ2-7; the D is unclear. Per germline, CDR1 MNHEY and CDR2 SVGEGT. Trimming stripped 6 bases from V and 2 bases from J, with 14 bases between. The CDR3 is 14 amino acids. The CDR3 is CASSHSRFTYEQYF. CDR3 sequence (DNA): TGTGCCAGCAGCCATAGCCGGTTTACCTACGAGCAGTACTTC.

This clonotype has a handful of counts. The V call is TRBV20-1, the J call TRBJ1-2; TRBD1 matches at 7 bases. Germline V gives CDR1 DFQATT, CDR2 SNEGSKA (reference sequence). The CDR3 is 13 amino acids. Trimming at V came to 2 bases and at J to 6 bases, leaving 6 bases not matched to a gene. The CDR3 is CSARMDRIDGYTF. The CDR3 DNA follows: TGCAGTGCTAGAATGGACAGGATCGATGGCTACACCTTC.

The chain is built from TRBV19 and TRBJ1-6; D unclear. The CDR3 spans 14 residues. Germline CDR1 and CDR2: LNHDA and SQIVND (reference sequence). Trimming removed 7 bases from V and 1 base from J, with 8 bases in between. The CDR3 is CASTEGSYNSPLHF. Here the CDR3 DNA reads TGTGCCAGTACCGAAGGATCCTATAATTCACCCCTCCACTTT.

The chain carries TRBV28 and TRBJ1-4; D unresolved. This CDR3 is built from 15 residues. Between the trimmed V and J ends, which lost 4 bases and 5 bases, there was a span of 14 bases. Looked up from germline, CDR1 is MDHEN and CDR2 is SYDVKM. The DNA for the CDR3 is TGTGCCAGCAGTTCCACCTGGGAAACGAATGAAAAACTGTTTTTT. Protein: CASSSTWETNEKLFF.

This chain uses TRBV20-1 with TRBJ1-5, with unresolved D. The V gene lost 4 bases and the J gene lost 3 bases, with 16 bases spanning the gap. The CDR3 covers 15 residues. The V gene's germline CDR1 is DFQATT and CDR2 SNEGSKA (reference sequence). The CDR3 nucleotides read TGCAGTGCTACCGGTCGGGCCGGAGACAATCAGCCCCAGCATTTT. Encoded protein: CSATGRAGDNQPQHF.

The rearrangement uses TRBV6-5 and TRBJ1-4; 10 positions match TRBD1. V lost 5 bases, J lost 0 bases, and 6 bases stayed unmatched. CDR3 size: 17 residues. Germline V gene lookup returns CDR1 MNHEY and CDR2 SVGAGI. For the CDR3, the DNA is TGTGCCAGCAGTACAACCGGGACAGGGGCAACTAATGAAAAACTGTTTTTT. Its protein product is CASSTTGTGATNEKLFF.

The CDR3 loop reads CASSARGETNYGYTF. The CDR3 coding sequence is TGTGCCAGCAGCGCTCGGGGGGAAACTAACTATGGCTACACCTTC. The chain is built from TRBV2 and TRBJ1-2; a weak D match, TRBD1 (5 bases). Germline values: CDR1 SNHLY, CDR2 FYNNEI. V gave up 6 bases and J gave up 0 bases, with 14 bases separating them. This CDR3 has 15 amino acids.

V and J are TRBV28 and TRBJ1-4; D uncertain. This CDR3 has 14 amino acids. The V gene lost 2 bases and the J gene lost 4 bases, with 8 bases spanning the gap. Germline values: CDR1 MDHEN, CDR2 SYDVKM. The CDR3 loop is CASSLRAINEKLFF. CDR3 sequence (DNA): TGTGCCAGCAGTTTACGGGCCATTAATGAAAAACTGTTTTTT.

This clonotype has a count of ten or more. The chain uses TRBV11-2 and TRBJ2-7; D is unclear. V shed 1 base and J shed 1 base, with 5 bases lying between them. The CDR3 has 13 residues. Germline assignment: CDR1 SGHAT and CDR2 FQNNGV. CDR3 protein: CASSLGQSYEQYF. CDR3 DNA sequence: TGTGCCAGCAGCTTAGGTCAGTCCTACGAGCAGTACTTC.